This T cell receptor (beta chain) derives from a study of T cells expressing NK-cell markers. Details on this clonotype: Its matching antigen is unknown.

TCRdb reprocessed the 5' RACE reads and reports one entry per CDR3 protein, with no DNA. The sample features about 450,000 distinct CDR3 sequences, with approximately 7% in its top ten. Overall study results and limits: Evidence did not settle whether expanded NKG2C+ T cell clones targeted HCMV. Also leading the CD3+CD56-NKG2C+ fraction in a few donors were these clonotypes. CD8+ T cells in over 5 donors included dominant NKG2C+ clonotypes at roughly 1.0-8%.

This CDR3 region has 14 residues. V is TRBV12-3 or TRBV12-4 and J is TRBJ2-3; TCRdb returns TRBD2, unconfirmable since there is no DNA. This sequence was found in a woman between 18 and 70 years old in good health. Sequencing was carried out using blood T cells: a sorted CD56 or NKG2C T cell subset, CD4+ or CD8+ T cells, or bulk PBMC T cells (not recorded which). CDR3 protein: CASSFFSGKDTQYF.